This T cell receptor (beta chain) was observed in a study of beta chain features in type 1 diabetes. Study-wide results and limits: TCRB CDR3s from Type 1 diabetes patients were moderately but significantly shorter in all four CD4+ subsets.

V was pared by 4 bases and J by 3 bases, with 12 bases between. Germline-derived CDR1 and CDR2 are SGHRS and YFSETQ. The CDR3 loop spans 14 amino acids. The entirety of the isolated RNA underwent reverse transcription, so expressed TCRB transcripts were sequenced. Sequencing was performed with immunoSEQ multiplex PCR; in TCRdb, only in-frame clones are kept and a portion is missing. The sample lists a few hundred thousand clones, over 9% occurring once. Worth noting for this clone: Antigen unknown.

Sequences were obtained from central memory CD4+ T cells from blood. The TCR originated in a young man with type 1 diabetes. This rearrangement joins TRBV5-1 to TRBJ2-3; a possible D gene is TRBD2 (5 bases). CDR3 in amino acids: CASSPWGATDTQYF. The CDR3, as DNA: TGCGCCAGCAGCCCATGGGGAGCTACAGATACGCAGTATTTT.